These 22 T cell receptor beta chains were all obtained from the same sample, sequenced in a study of blood T cell repertoires in COVID-19. Sequenced by immunoSEQ multiplex PCR; TCRdb stores in-frame clones only, minus some. Here the sample spans around 180,000 clones, 86% being singletons. Sequencing was done on a sample of peripheral blood. The source is a man aged 70-80 years with active or convalescent COVID-19.

The chain employs TRBV6-6 and TRBJ1-1, with a weak D call TRBD1 (5 bases). V shed 5 bases and J shed 1 base, with 8 bases lying between them. CDR1 is MNHNY, CDR2 SVGAGI, per germline (reference sequence). The CDR3 extends over 13 amino acids. The CDR3: CASSQQANTEAFF. The CDR3, as DNA: TGTGCCAGCAGTCAACAGGCGAACACTGAAGCTTTCTTT.

The chain joins TRBV7-2 to TRBJ2-2, with a weak D call TRBD2 (6 bases). CDR3 length: 16 amino acids. Trimming left V 4 bases short and J 0 bases short, with 12 bases between. The germline gives CDR1 SGHTA, CDR2 FQGNSA. In DNA, the CDR3 is TGTGCCAGCAGCTCGGGACTCATCGCGAACACCGGGGAGCTGTTTTTT. Protein: CASSSGLIANTGELFF.

This chain joins TRBV6-5 and TRBJ1-5; possibly TRBD1 for D (6 bases). The CDR3 has 14 amino acids. Germline CDR1 MNHEY, CDR2 SVGAGI. Trimming removed 5 bases from V and 3 bases from J, with 11 bases in between. CDR3 sequence (DNA): TGTGCCAGCAGTCGGACAGATTACAATCAGCCCCAGCATTTT. This translates into CASSRTDYNQPQHF.

V gene TRBV5-1 combines with J gene TRBJ2-2, with 10 nucleotides matching TRBD1. The V and J ends lost 4 bases and 5 bases, in that order; junction bases with no gene match: 8. This CDR3 contains 16 residues. Germline V gene sequence: CDR1 SGHRS, CDR2 YFSETQ. CDR3 sequence: CASSVGDRGFTGELFF. CDR3 bases: TGCGCCAGCAGCGTGGGGGACAGGGGATTTACCGGGGAGCTGTTTTTT.

The chain carries TRBV6-5 and TRBJ1-4; no firm D call. V was cut by 6 bases and J by 5 bases, with 10 bases left in between. Looked up from germline, CDR1 is MNHEY and CDR2 is SVGAGI. The CDR3 has 13 amino acids. Written as DNA, the CDR3 is TGTGCCAGCAGCCCCTCGGGAAATGAAAAACTGTTTTTT. Translation: CASSPSGNEKLFF.

The V and J genes are TRBV18 and TRBJ1-1; D is possibly TRBD1 (6 bases). In germline, CDR1 is KGHSH, CDR2 LQKENI. V lost 3 bases and J lost 1, with 15 bases in between. This CDR3 spans 16 amino acids. DNA of the CDR3: TGTGCCAGCTCACCCCGCGGTGGGACAACGAACACTGAAGCTTTCTTT. It translates to CASSPRGGTTNTEAFF.

The V gene is TRBV19, the J gene TRBJ1-1; D gene ambiguous. Germline CDR1 and CDR2: LNHDA and SQIVND (reference sequence). With 6 bases removed from V and 9 bases from J, the gap between germline ends came to 17 bases. The CDR3 is 13 residues long. CDR3 residues: CASRRLGILQAFF. The DNA for the CDR3 is TGTGCCAGTAGGCGACTCGGGATACTACAAGCTTTCTTT.

J is TRBJ2-7 and V is TRBV15, with 7 bases identical to TRBD1. Germline V gene data show CDR1 as LNHNV and CDR2 as YYDKDF (reference sequence). V was clipped by 0 bases and J by 2 bases; unmatched bases: 7. The CDR3 contains 16 residues. This chain's CDR3 is CATSRDREQGTYEQYF. The CDR3 bases are TGTGCCACCAGCAGAGATCGGGAACAGGGGACCTACGAGCAGTACTTC.

The V call is TRBV10-2, the J call TRBJ2-7; 9 positions agree with TRBD2. V shed 5 bases and J 5 bases; nucleotides not matched to a gene: 7. Germline V gene lookup returns CDR1 WSHSY and CDR2 SAAADI. The length of the CDR3 is 14 residues. In nucleotides, the CDR3 is TGCGCCAGCAGTATAGCGGGAGAAGCTAACGAGCAGTACTTC. It specifies CASSIAGEANEQYF.

The sample holds many counts of this clone. The rearrangement joins TRBV27 to TRBJ2-7; 12 nucleotides line up with TRBD2. CDR3 length: 15 amino acids. Unmatched junction bases numbered 9, after V lost 5 bases and J lost 7 bases. The germline V gene encodes CDR1 MNHEY and CDR2 SMNVEV (reference sequence). The CDR3 loop reads CASSPRLAGDREQYF. For the CDR3, the DNA is TGTGCCAGCAGTCCCAGACTAGCGGGAGATAGGGAGCAGTACTTC.

The chain recombines TRBV6-6 with TRBJ2-5, with a weak D call TRBD1 (6 bases). Per germline, CDR1 MNHNY and CDR2 SVGAGI (reference sequence). Between the trimmed V and J ends, which lost 2 bases and 3 bases, there was a span of 13 bases. The CDR3 contains 15 residues. The CDR3 reads CASSYNGQGKETQYF. CDR3 in DNA: TGTGCCAGCAGTTACAATGGGCAGGGGAAAGAGACCCAGTACTTC.

The chain has TRBV29-1 and TRBJ1-2, with D maybe TRBD1 (5 bases). The CDR3 is made up of 13 amino acids. CDR1 and CDR2 (germline): SQVTM, ANQGSEA. Trimming cost V 4 bases and J 3 bases, with 12 bases left between them. The CDR3, as DNA: TGCAGCGTTGCAAGGGGCGCGGACTATGGCTACACCTTC. This translates into CSVARGADYGYTF.

The chain carries TRBV6-1 and TRBJ1-3; D remains ambiguous. The V end lost 3 bases, the J end lost 0 bases, and 9 bases lay between the germline ends. CDR3 length: 15 residues. CDR1 and CDR2 from the germline V gene are MNHNS and SASEGT. CDR3 in DNA: TGTGCCAGCAGTGAGTGGGCAGGCTCTGGAAACACCATATATTTT. It translates to CASSEWAGSGNTIYF.

The chain is built from TRBV5-1 and TRBJ2-5; the match to TRBD1 covers 7 bases. V lost 3 bases to trimming and J lost 4 bases; unmatched junction nucleotides: 9. Germline CDR1 SGHRS, CDR2 YFSETQ. The CDR3 totals 15 residues. The CDR3 region has the DNA TGCGCCAGCAGCTCATGGACAGGCCCCGTAGAGACCCAGTACTTC. Translation: CASSSWTGPVETQYF.

This clone appeared a few times. The genes are TRBV4-3 and TRBJ1-5, with TRBD1 matching 7 bases. The CDR3 is made up of 17 amino acids. V lost 4 bases, J lost 6 bases, and 15 bases stayed unmatched. The germline CDR1 and CDR2 sequences are LGHNA and YSLEER. This chain's CDR3 is CASSPRAGGGGSQPQHF. The CDR3, as DNA: TGCGCCAGCAGCCCCCGAGCTGGAGGGGGCGGAAGTCAGCCCCAGCATTTT.

The J gene is TRBJ1-5, the V gene TRBV11-2; 7 positions agree with TRBD1. Germline CDR1 and CDR2: SGHAT and FQNNGV. This CDR3 is 13 amino acids long. Trimming cost V 1 base and J 9 bases; bases outside gene matches: 3. The CDR3 DNA reads as TGTGCCAGCAGCTTAGCCCGGACAGGGCCCCAGCATTTT. This codes for CASSLARTGPQHF.

The V call is TRBV7-2, the J call TRBJ1-2; TRBD1 matches at 9 bases. The CDR3 length is 15 residues. The germline CDR1 and CDR2 sequences are SGHTA and FQGNSA. The V gene end was trimmed by 2 bases and the J gene end by 6 bases; junction bases not matched to a gene: 7. CDR3 coding DNA: TGTGCCAGCAGCTTAAACCCTGGACAGGGGAATGGCTACACCTTC. It yields the protein CASSLNPGQGNGYTF.

This CDR3 is CASSPDRDYGYTF. The CDR3 DNA reads as TGTGCCAGTAGCCCGGACAGGGACTATGGCTACACCTTC. The chain carries TRBV19 and TRBJ1-2, with 8 nucleotides matching TRBD1. CDR1 is LNHDA and CDR2 is SQIVND in the germline V gene (reference sequence). The junction had 3 bases not matched to a gene; V was cut back by 6 bases and J by 3 bases. The CDR3 has 13 residues.

J is TRBJ2-2 and V is TRBV7-2, with 8 bases identical to TRBD2. Germline lookup yields CDR1 SGHTA and CDR2 FQGNSA. V lost 6 bases and J lost 2; bases outside the gene matches: 2. The CDR3 is made up of 14 amino acids. The CDR3 sequence is CASRSGSNTGELFF. The CDR3 bases are TGTGCCAGCAGAAGCGGGAGTAACACCGGGGAGCTGTTTTTT.

The chain joins TRBV5-1 to TRBJ1-1, with a weak D call TRBD1 (6 bases). The CDR3 runs to 13 residues. The germline gives CDR1 SGHRS, CDR2 YFSETQ. V was cut by 2 bases and J by 7 bases, with 12 bases left in between. The CDR3 here is CASSFGGAVEAFF. CDR3 nucleotide sequence: TGCGCCAGCAGCTTTGGGGGCGCGGTTGAAGCTTTCTTT.

V is TRBV28 and J is TRBJ1-1; TRBD1 might be the D (6 bases). V lost 5 bases to trimming and J lost 11 bases, with 24 bases between them. The V gene's germline CDR1 is MDHEN and CDR2 SYDVKM. This CDR3 is built from 15 residues. CDR3 DNA: TGTGCCAGCAGTAACCGAGGGGGGGCGATGCGTATTGCTTTCTTT. Translating it yields CASSNRGGAMRIAFF.

This rearrangement joins TRBV4-1 to TRBJ2-5; 8 nucleotides agree with TRBD1. The germline V gene has CDR1 MGHRA and CDR2 YSYEKL. V dropped 2 bases and J dropped 1; count of bases not matched to a gene: 6. The CDR3 spans 16 residues. The CDR3 sequence is CASSQSRTGLQETQYF. DNA of the CDR3: TGCGCCAGCAGCCAATCCCGGACAGGGCTCCAAGAGACCCAGTACTTC.